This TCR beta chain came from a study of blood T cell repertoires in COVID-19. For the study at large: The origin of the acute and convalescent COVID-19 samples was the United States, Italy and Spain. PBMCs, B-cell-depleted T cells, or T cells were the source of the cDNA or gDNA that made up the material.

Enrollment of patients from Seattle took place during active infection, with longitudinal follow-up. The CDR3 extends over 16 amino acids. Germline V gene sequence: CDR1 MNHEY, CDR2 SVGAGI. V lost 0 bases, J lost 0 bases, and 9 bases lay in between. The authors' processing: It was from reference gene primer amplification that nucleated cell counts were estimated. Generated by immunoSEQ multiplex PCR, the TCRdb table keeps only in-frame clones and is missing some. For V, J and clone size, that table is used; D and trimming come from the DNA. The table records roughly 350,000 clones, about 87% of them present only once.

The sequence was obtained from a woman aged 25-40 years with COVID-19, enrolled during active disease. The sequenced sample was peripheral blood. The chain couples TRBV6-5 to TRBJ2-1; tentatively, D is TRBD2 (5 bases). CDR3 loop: CASSYSSGYSYNEQFF. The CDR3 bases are TGTGCCAGCAGTTACTCAAGCGGATACTCCTACAATGAGCAGTTCTTC.